The 29 T cell receptor beta chains below come from one sample, sequenced in a study of T-cell reconstitution after alpha-beta-depleted transplantation in children. Researchers prepared the TCRbeta library using unique molecular identifiers, the study reports. TCRdb analysed the PCR reads with MiXCR anew, one entry per CDR3 protein. The table records 300,000 or so distinct CDR3 sequences, over 8% of them present only once. The starting material was PBMCs from the stem cell graft donor, obtained from the stem cell graft. These receptors came from a human donor who donated a stem cell graft to a child with SCID.

The rearrangement joins TRBV29-1 to TRBJ2-1, with 12 nucleotides matching TRBD1. The length of the CDR3 is 14 residues. Unmatched junction bases numbered 9, after V lost 7 bases and J lost 8 bases. Looked up from germline, CDR1 is SQVTM and CDR2 is ANQGSEA. As DNA, the CDR3 is TGCAGCGCCTCTCCGGGACAGGGGGCGGATGAGCAGTTCTTC. Its translation: CSASPGQGADEQFF.

This clonotype turned up a few times. The chain links TRBV6-5 to TRBJ2-5, with TRBD2 identical over 10 bases. V shed 2 bases and J 6 bases; nucleotides not matched to a gene: 15. Germline assignment: CDR1 MNHEY and CDR2 SVGAGI. There are 18 residues in the CDR3. This chain's CDR3 is CASSYGRGSGGAGKTQYF. DNA of the CDR3: TGTGCCAGCAGTTACGGGCGGGGCAGCGGGGGGGCCGGAAAGACCCAGTACTTC.

This clonotype came up many times. The V gene is TRBV6-5, the J gene TRBJ2-5; 7 bases are a match to TRBD1. This CDR3 comprises 15 residues. Losses at the gene ends were 6 bases for V and 4 bases for J; bases not matched to a gene: 11. Germline loops: CDR1 MNHEY, CDR2 SVGAGI. CDR3 amino acids: CASRPPPGQPETQYF. In nucleotides, the CDR3 is TGTGCCAGCAGGCCTCCCCCGGGACAGCCAGAGACCCAGTACTTC.

This clonotype showed up just a few times. This rearrangement joins TRBV6-5 to TRBJ2-7; tentatively, D is TRBD1 or TRBD2 (5 bases each). Germline CDR1 and CDR2: MNHEY and SVGAGI. This CDR3 has 14 amino acids. Trimming pared 4 bases from V and 3 bases from J, leaving 13 bases between. CDR3 coding DNA: TGTGCCAGCAGTTCGGGTTTTGGGGGCTACGAGCAGTACTTC. It specifies CASSSGFGGYEQYF.

There are a few counts of this clonotype. This chain connects TRBV24-1 to TRBJ2-3; 7 bases are a match to TRBD2. The CDR3 contains 12 residues. J gave up 10 bases and V 4 bases, and 4 bases lay outside the gene matches. CDR1 and CDR2 from the germline V gene are KGHDR and SFDVKD. CDR3 nucleotides: TGTGCCACCAGTGAGTCCAGCGGGGCGCAGTATTTT. Translation gives CATSESSGAQYF.

This clonotype was seen ten or more times. This chain joins TRBV29-1 and TRBJ2-3; D might be TRBD2 (6 bases). The CDR3 totals 16 residues. Germline-derived CDR1 and CDR2 are SQVTM and ANQGSEA. The CDR3 DNA reads TGCAGTAGCGGAGGAGCTGGCGAACGAGGCACAGATACGCAGTATTTT. Translated: CSSGGAGERGTDTQYF.

The chain links TRBV29-1 to TRBJ2-5, with D unclear. The V end lost 7 bases, the J end lost 1 base, and 10 bases lay between the germline ends. The CDR3 is made up of 12 amino acids. Germline CDR1 SQVTM, CDR2 ANQGSEA. Written as DNA, the CDR3 is TGCAGCGCCGAGAACTTCCAAGAGACCCAGTACTTC. Translating gives CSAENFQETQYF.

This clonotype was counted a few times. J is TRBJ1-5 and V is TRBV6-5; D might be TRBD1 (6 bases). V lost 1 base, J lost 6 bases, and 16 bases lay in between. Germline V gives CDR1 MNHEY, CDR2 SVGAGI. The CDR3 runs to 16 residues. The CDR3 spells CASSYYPGGIGQPQHF. CDR3 in DNA: TGTGCCAGCAGTTACTATCCGGGGGGCATCGGTCAGCCCCAGCATTTT.

The chain recombines TRBV18 with TRBJ1-2, with no clear D. Germline V gene lookup returns CDR1 KGHSH and CDR2 LQKENI. The CDR3 has 17 amino acids. Trimming took off 4 bases at V and 8 bases at J, with 26 bases between the two ends. The CDR3 reads CASSLEINSGLSSGYTF. The CDR3, as DNA: TGTGCCAGCTCACTAGAAATTAATTCCGGGCTTTCTTCGGGCTACACCTTC.

This clonotype has more than one count but fewer than ten. V and J are TRBV10-3 and TRBJ1-4; 9 bases match TRBD1. CDR3 length: 15 amino acids. Trimming removed 0 bases from V and 6 bases from J; junction bases left unmatched: 2. The germline V gene encodes CDR1 ENHRY and CDR2 SYGVKD. The CDR3 here is CAISESRTGDEKLFF. The CDR3 DNA reads as TGTGCCATCAGTGAGTCTAGGACAGGGGATGAAAAACTGTTTTTT.

This chain connects TRBV9 to TRBJ1-1; D is undetermined. The CDR3 length is 16 residues. The V end was cut by 3 bases, the J end by 0 bases, with 15 bases between. In germline, CDR1 is SGDLS, CDR2 YYNGEE. The CDR3: CASSEGLGQVNTEAFF. For the CDR3, the DNA is TGTGCCAGCAGCGAGGGCCTTGGGCAGGTGAACACTGAAGCTTTCTTT. Full variable domain (outside the CDR3, taken from reference TRBV9 and TRBJ1-1): DSGVTQTPKHLITATGQRVTLRCSPRSGDLSVYWYQQSLDQGLQFLIQYYNGEERAKGNILERFSAQQFPDLHSELNLSSLELGDSALYFCASSEGLGQVNTEAFFGQGTRLTVV.

This clonotype was counted once. A much larger clone sits a single nucleotide away, making a read error possible. The chain combines TRBV28 with TRBJ1-6; TRBD1 is a possible D gene (5 bases). CDR3 length: 11 residues. Deletions cut 5 bases from V and 15 bases from J, with 11 bases between. The V gene's germline CDR1 is MDHEN and CDR2 SYDVKM. Written as DNA, the CDR3 is TGTGCCAGCAGTGGGGGAACACACCTCCACTTT. It yields the protein CASSGGTHLHF.

The genes are TRBV5-1 and TRBJ1-1; D is perhaps TRBD1 (5 bases). The germline CDR1 and CDR2 sequences are SGHRS and YFSETQ. V lost 0 bases and J 2 bases, leaving 17 bases between the germline ends. The CDR3 consists of 17 residues. The DNA for the CDR3 is TGCGCCAGCAGCTTGGAAGTGGTGGTAGGGGCTAACACTGAAGCTTTCTTT. Its translation is CASSLEVVVGANTEAFF.

This clonotype has only a few counts. The chain employs TRBV7-6 and TRBJ2-1; 8 bases line up with TRBD2. CDR1 SGHVS and CDR2 FNYEAQ come from the germline V gene. The length of the CDR3 is 14 residues. After removal of 7 bases from V and 7 bases from J, the junction contained 9 bases not matched to a gene. The CDR3 loop reads CASTPTSGGNEQFF. The CDR3 DNA reads TGTGCCAGCACCCCTACCAGCGGGGGAAATGAGCAGTTCTTC.

This chain links TRBV7-8 with TRBJ1-2; D perhaps matches TRBD1 (5 bases). The ends were cut back, 4 bases at V and 7 bases at J, with 19 bases in the middle. Per germline, CDR1 SGHVS and CDR2 FQNEAQ. This CDR3 has 15 amino acids. CDR3 sequence (DNA): TGTGCCAGCAGCTCGACAGCTTCCCTCCTTATTGGCTACACCTTC. It yields the protein CASSSTASLLIGYTF.

This clonotype was picked up many times. The chain has TRBV5-1 and TRBJ2-7; D call uncertain. The V end lost 0 bases, the J end lost 7 bases, and 8 bases lay between the germline ends. Germline CDR1 SGHRS, CDR2 YFSETQ. The CDR3 has 12 amino acids. The CDR3 loop reads CASSLDLGEQYF. In DNA, the CDR3 is TGCGCCAGCAGCTTGGACCTGGGGGAGCAGTACTTC. Together with reference TRBV5-1 and TRBJ2-7, the CDR3 gives the full variable domain: KAGVTQTPRYLIKTRGQQVTLSCSPISGHRSVSWYQQTPGQGLQFLFEYFSETQRNKGNFPGRFSGRQFSNSRSEMNVSTLELGDSALYLCASSLDLGEQYFGPGTRLTVT.

The chain recombines TRBV6-5 with TRBJ1-3; D is unresolved. The CDR3 is 15 amino acids. The V gene's germline CDR1 is MNHEY and CDR2 SVGAGI. V was clipped by 4 bases and J by 0 bases, with 10 bases between them. The CDR3 region is CASSLDESSGNTIYF. The CDR3 coding sequence is TGTGCCAGCAGTTTGGACGAGAGCTCTGGAAACACCATATATTTT.

This sequence joins TRBV5-5 and TRBJ2-7, with D possibly being TRBD1 (6 bases). Trimming pared 0 bases from V and 5 bases from J, leaving 12 bases between. CDR1 and CDR2 from the germline V gene are SGHKS and YYEKEE (reference sequence). The CDR3 length is 14 residues. The CDR3 region is CASSLGQGKDEQYF. The CDR3, as DNA: TGTGCCAGCAGCTTGGGGCAGGGGAAGGACGAGCAGTACTTC.

Only a few counts were recorded for this clonotype. The V and J genes are TRBV12-3 or TRBV12-4 and TRBJ1-2; TRBD1 matches at 7 bases. The CDR3 has 13 residues. J was trimmed by 4 bases and V by 6 bases; bases with no gene match: 5. CDR3 sequence (DNA): TGTGCCAGCAGAACGACAGGGTCCTATGGCTACACCTTC. As protein: CASRTTGSYGYTF.

The chain combines TRBV9 with TRBJ2-4, with 7 nucleotides matching TRBD2. Germline V gene data show CDR1 as SGDLS and CDR2 as YYNGEE. There are 13 residues in the CDR3. With 3 bases clipped from V and 6 bases from J, the junction kept 3 bases outside the gene matches. The CDR3 spells CASSAPGGNIQYF. The DNA of the CDR3 is TGTGCCAGCAGCGCCCCGGGAGGAAACATTCAGTACTTC.

This clonotype has only a few counts. The V call is TRBV2, the J call TRBJ2-1, with D perhaps matching TRBD2 (6 bases). Germline V gene data show CDR1 as SNHLY and CDR2 as FYNNEI. Trimming removed 6 bases from V and 2 bases from J, with 8 bases in between. This CDR3 is 13 amino acids long. CDR3 DNA sequence: TGTGCCAGCAGGTGGACTACCTACAATGAGCAGTTCTTC. Its translation is CASRWTTYNEQFF.

This clonotype has a handful of counts. This chain joins TRBV9 and TRBJ2-1; 10 bases are shared with TRBD1. V shed 1 base and J 3 bases; nucleotides not matched to a gene: 4. The CDR3 contains 16 residues. Germline-derived CDR1 and CDR2 are SGDLS and YYNGEE. The CDR3 nucleotides are TGTGCCAGCAGCGTAAACCGGGACAGGGGCTACAATGAGCAGTTCTTC. Its protein product is CASSVNRDRGYNEQFF.

The chain couples TRBV4-1 to TRBJ1-1; D is unresolved. Germline V gives CDR1 MGHRA, CDR2 YSYEKL. The CDR3 consists of 15 residues. The V gene lost 0 bases and the J gene lost 0 bases, with 8 bases spanning the gap. In nucleotides, the CDR3 is TGCGCCAGCAGCCAAGACCGGGAACTGAACACTGAAGCTTTCTTT. Translated: CASSQDRELNTEAFF.

This chain links TRBV6-5 with TRBJ2-5; weak D call: TRBD2 (5 bases). The germline V gene encodes CDR1 MNHEY and CDR2 SVGAGI. The CDR3 runs 16 residues. With 5 bases removed from V and 5 bases from J, the gap between germline ends came to 21 bases. The CDR3 protein is CASSNLGRSTGETQYF. CDR3 DNA: TGTGCCAGCAGTAACCTCGGCCGATCGACGGGGGAGACCCAGTACTTC.

This clonotype turned up a few times. V is TRBV7-2 and J is TRBJ2-1; 7 nucleotides agree with TRBD1. CDR3 length: 15 residues. Germline loops: CDR1 SGHTA, CDR2 FQGNSA. V dropped 5 bases and J dropped 3; count of bases not matched to a gene: 7. The CDR3 is CASSRGQTLYNEQFF. The CDR3 bases are TGTGCCAGCAGCCGGGGACAGACTCTCTACAATGAGCAGTTCTTC. Variable domain in full (rest from reference TRBV7-2 and TRBJ2-1): GAGVSQSPSNKVTEKGKDVELRCDPISGHTALYWYRQSLGQGLEFLIYFQGNSAPDKSGLPSDRFSAERTGGSVSTLTIQRTQQEDSAVYLCASSRGQTLYNEQFFGPGTRLTVL.

The rearrangement uses TRBV12-3 or TRBV12-4 and TRBJ1-1; 7 bases agree with TRBD1. V lost 1 base and J lost 4; bases outside the gene matches: 3. This CDR3 has 14 residues. This CDR3 reads CASSLGRGATEAFF. In nucleotides, the CDR3 is TGTGCCAGCAGTTTAGGCAGGGGGGCCACTGAAGCTTTCTTT.

This clonotype was seen only once. This sequence joins TRBV15 and TRBJ2-3; TRBD2 agrees at 8 bases. With V trimmed by 1 base and J by 3 bases, 3 bases remained unmatched. Germline lookup yields CDR1 LNHNV and CDR2 YYDKDF (reference sequence). The CDR3 contains 15 residues. The CDR3 DNA reads TGTGCCACCAGCAGAGGAGGCGGGGGGACAGATACGCAGTATTTT. Translated: CATSRGGGGTDTQYF.

This clonotype was counted at least ten times. The chain uses TRBV10-3 and TRBJ2-5; D is unclear. The germline CDR1 and CDR2 sequences are ENHRY and SYGVKD. V lost 6 bases, J lost 1 base, and 15 bases lay in between. This CDR3 has 15 residues. Here the CDR3 reads CAISPVSGSQETQYF. CDR3 nucleotides: TGTGCCATCAGCCCTGTGTCGGGTTCCCAAGAGACCCAGTACTTC.

A few counts support this clonotype. The chain is built from TRBV21-1 and TRBJ1-5; no DNA check was done on the table's D call, TRBD1. TRBV21-1 is shown as a pseudogene. The CDR3 is made up of 14 amino acids. CDR3 nucleotide sequence: TGTGCCAGCAGCAAGGAACAGGTACCCCAGCCCCAGCATTTT. This gives the protein CASSKEQVPQPQHF.